This TCR beta chain was captured by sequencing in a study of shared clonotypes between healthy human individuals. Background on the study: Each donor's CD4 naive and CD4 memory cells filled three plates apiece, CD8 naive two, and CD8 memory one.

Splitting the CD4+ cells yielded a CD45RA+ naive subset and a CD45RA-negative memory subset. TCRdb's copy holds only in-frame clones and misses some; the assay was immunoSEQ multiplex PCR. This sample has about 2.3 million clones, with around 92% found just once. The material sequenced was naive CD4+ T cells from PBMCs. Regarding subset: CD45RA+ positively selected. The receptor was derived from a man aged 18 to 29 in good health. Some clones in this sample may be carry-over from other donors' samples.

CDR3 residues: CASSLLGLAGGANVLTF. The CDR3 DNA is TGTGCCAGCAGTCTTCTGGGACTAGCGGGAGGGGCCAACGTCCTGACTTTC. The chain carries TRBV2 and TRBJ2-6; 13 positions agree with TRBD2. CDR3 size: 17 residues. CDR1 is SNHLY, CDR2 FYNNEI, per germline. The V and J ends lost 5 bases and 4 bases, in that order; junction bases with no gene match: 5.